The rows below give T cell receptor beta chains drawn from one sample of a study of shared clonotypes between healthy human individuals. Some clones are missing from TCRdb's copy, which holds only in-frame ones; the method was immunoSEQ multiplex PCR. This sample yields some 1.1 million clones, of which approximately 77% are seen a single time; approximately 0.9% belongs to the top ten. What was sequenced was memory CD4+ T cells from PBMCs. Every receptor here comes from a man aged 18 to 35 in good health. Some clones in this sample may be carry-over from other donors' samples. CDR3s include the opening cysteine and the closing phenylalanine or tryptophan. D genes are given only for firm matches. Clone sizes are given selectively: once, few, many, or a class where the clone is expanded.

TRBV29-1,TRBD2,.,TRBJ2-7,CSVSEREVIEQYF,TGCAGCGTTTCCGAGCGGGAGGTGATCGAGCAGTACTTC
TRBV4-2,TRBD2,.,TRBJ2-1,CASSNQVAGNQGEQFF,TGTGCCAGCAGCAACCAGGTAGCGGGAAACCAGGGTGAGCAGTTCTTC
TRBV6-4,.,.,TRBJ2-2,CASSDSVEQNTGELFF,TGTGCCAGCAGTGACTCGGTGGAACAAAACACCGGGGAGCTGTTTTTT
TRBV7-2,TRBD1,.,TRBJ1-5,CASSQDGTGVYQPQHF,TGTGCCAGCAGCCAAGACGGGACAGGGGTTTATCAGCCCCAGCATTTT
TRBV7-3,.,.,TRBJ2-1,CASSLRASYNEQFF,TGTGCCAGCAGCTTACGAGCTTCCTACAACGAGCAGTTCTTC
TRBV29-1,.,.,TRBJ2-7,CSVAGREGSYEQYF,TGCAGCGTTGCGGGCAGGGAAGGGTCCTACGAGCAGTACTTC
TRBV30,TRBD2,.,TRBJ2-1,CAWSFPGLAAPGEFF,TGTGCCTGGAGTTTTCCGGGACTAGCGGCCCCGGGGGAGTTCTTC
TRBV18,TRBD2,once,TRBJ2-1,CASSPRTSGYNEQFF,TGTGCCAGCTCACCTCGGACTAGCGGGTACAATGAGCAGTTCTTC
TRBV11-2,.,.,TRBJ1-1,CASRPPLGRGNTEAFF,TGTGCCAGCAGACCTCCCCTCGGACGGGGAAACACTGAAGCTTTCTTT
TRBV7-2,.,.,TRBJ2-5,CASSPNKGGKETQYF,TGTGCCAGCAGCCCCAATAAGGGGGGCAAAGAGACCCAGTACTTC
TRBV14,TRBD2,.,TRBJ2-3,CASRDSSGPFGDTQYF,TGTGCCAGCAGGGATTCTAGCGGACCCTTTGGAGATACGCAGTATTTT
TRBV14,.,.,TRBJ2-7,CASSRVGDLGDYEQYF,TGTGCCAGCAGCCGAGTGGGGGACCTGGGAGACTACGAGCAGTACTTC
TRBV19,TRBD1,.,TRBJ1-3,CASSTVPGQGTIYF,TGTGCCAGTAGTACCGTCCCGGGACAGGGAACCATATATTTT
TRBV2,TRBD1,.,TRBJ2-3,CASSRDRITDTQYF,TGTGCCAGCAGTAGGGACAGAATAACAGATACGCAGTATTTT
TRBV28,.,.,TRBJ2-3,CAGSSASFETDTQYF,TGTGCCGGCTCTTCGGCTAGTTTCGAGACAGATACGCAGTATTTT
TRBV6-5,.,.,TRBJ1-2,CASGRGGRDGYTF,TGTGCCAGCGGACGGGGGGGGAGAGACGGCTACACCTTC
TRBV4-1,.,.,TRBJ1-5,CASSQDLWQASNQPQHF,TGCGCCAGCAGCCAAGATCTATGGCAGGCGAGCAATCAGCCCCAGCATTTT
TRBV9,.,.,TRBJ1-3,CASSVAQESSGNTIYF,TGTGCCAGCAGCGTAGCACAGGAATCCTCTGGAAACACCATATATTTT
TRBV2,.,.,TRBJ2-1,CASSERRAGEQFF,TGTGCCAGCAGTGAACGGAGGGCCGGGGAGCAGTTCTTC
TRBV6-5,.,.,TRBJ2-2,CASSPSRLGAGELFF,TGTGCCAGCAGTCCCTCTAGGTTGGGGGCCGGGGAGCTGTTTTTT
TRBV2,.,.,TRBJ1-2,CASRTTGNYGYTF,TGTGCCAGCAGAACGACAGGAAACTATGGCTACACCTTC
TRBV7-9,.,.,TRBJ1-6,CASSPPGTPRTLHF,TGTGCCAGCAGCCCTCCGGGGACTCCTCGCACCCTCCACTTT
TRBV28,TRBD2,.,TRBJ2-7,CASSPTAGALAGKLYEQYF,TGTGCCAGCAGCCCCACCGCGGGGGCCCTAGCGGGAAAGCTCTACGAGCAGTACTTC
TRBV10-2,.,.,TRBJ1-1,CASSEIGVYTEAFF,TGCGCCAGCAGTGAAATCGGCGTGTACACTGAAGCTTTCTTT
TRBV5-1,.,.,TRBJ1-5,CASSLEGGSNQPQHF,TGCGCCAGCAGCTTGGAAGGGGGTAGCAATCAGCCCCAGCATTTT
TRBV30,.,.,TRBJ2-1,CASESYNEQFF,TGTGCCTCTGAATCCTACAATGAGCAGTTCTTC
TRBV19,.,once,TRBJ1-4,CASSTDAEEKLFF,TGTGCCAGTAGTACGGACGCAGAAGAAAAACTGTTTTTT
TRBV27,.,once,TRBJ2-2,CASSWRATGELFF,TGTGCCAGCAGTTGGCGCGCCACCGGGGAGCTGTTTTTT
TRBV7-3,.,.,TRBJ2-5,CASSWDRQETQYF,TGTGCCAGCAGCTGGGACCGGCAAGAGACCCAGTACTTC
TRBV28,.,.,TRBJ1-6,CASSPWSAQALNSPLHF,TGTGCCAGCAGTCCCTGGTCTGCACAAGCCCTTAATTCACCCCTCCACTTT
TRBV6-6,TRBD1,.,TRBJ1-2,CASRGTGGQEDYGYTF,TGTGCCAGCAGGGGGACAGGGGGTCAGGAGGACTATGGCTACACCTTC
TRBV6-1,TRBD1,few,TRBJ2-3,CASSEGGGGATDTQYF,TGTGCCAGCAGTGAAGGAGGGGGCGGAGCCACAGATACGCAGTATTTT
TRBV18,TRBD1,.,TRBJ2-4,CASSPGTGSDIQYF,TGTGCCAGCTCGCCCGGGACAGGGTCGGACATTCAGTACTTC
TRBV5-6,.,.,TRBJ2-7,CASSLVGGRRDEQYF,TGTGCCAGCAGCTTGGTCGGGGGGCGCCGTGACGAGCAGTACTTC
TRBV10-3,.,.,TRBJ2-1,CAISEFRVDEQFF,TGTGCCATCAGTGAATTTAGGGTCGACGAGCAGTTCTTC
TRBV4-2,TRBD2,.,TRBJ2-3,CASSQLGLAGTGTDTQYF,TGTGCCAGCAGCCAATTAGGGCTAGCGGGAACCGGCACAGATACGCAGTATTTT
TRBV7-8,TRBD1,.,TRBJ2-7,CASSPYDRVGEQYF,TGTGCCAGCAGCCCCTACGACAGGGTAGGGGAGCAGTACTTC
TRBV7-2,TRBD1,.,TRBJ2-7,CASSHPAGTGVYEQYF,TGTGCCAGCAGCCACCCTGCCGGGACAGGGGTCTACGAGCAGTACTTC
TRBV28,.,.,TRBJ1-1,CASRPDRRNTEAFF,TGTGCCAGCAGGCCGGACAGAAGGAACACTGAAGCTTTCTTT